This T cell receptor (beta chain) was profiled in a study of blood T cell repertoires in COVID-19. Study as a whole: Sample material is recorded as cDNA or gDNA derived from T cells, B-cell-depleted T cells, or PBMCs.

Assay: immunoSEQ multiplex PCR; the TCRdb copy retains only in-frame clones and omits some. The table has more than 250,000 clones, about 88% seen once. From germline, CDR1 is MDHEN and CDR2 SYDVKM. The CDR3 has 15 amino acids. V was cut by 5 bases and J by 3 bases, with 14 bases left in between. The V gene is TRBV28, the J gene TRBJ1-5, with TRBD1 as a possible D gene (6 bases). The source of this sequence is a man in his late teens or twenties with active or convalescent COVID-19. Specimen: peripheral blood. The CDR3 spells CASSSPGTLNQPQHF. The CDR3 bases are TGTGCCAGCAGTAGCCCCGGGACACTCAATCAGCCCCAGCATTTT.